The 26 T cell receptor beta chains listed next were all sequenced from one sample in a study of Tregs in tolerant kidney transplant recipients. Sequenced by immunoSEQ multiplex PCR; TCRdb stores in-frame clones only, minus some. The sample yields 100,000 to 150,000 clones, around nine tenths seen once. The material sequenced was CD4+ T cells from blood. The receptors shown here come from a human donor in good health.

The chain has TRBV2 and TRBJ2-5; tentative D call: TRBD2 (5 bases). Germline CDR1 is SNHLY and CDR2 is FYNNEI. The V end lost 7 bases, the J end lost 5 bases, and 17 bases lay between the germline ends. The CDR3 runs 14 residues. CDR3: CASTEGPSFETQYF. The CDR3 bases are TGTGCCAGCACCGAAGGCCCTAGCTTCGAGACCCAGTACTTC.

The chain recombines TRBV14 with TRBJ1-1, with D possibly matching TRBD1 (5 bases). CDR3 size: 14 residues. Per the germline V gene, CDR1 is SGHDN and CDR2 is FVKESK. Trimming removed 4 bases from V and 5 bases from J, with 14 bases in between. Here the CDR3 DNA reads TGTGCCAGCAGCCGAAAGGACACAGGAACTGAAGCTTTCTTT. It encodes CASSRKDTGTEAFF.

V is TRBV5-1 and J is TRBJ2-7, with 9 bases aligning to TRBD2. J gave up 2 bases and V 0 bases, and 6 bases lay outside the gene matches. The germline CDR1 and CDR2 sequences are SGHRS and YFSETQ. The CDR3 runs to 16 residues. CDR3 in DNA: TGCGCCAGCAGCTTGGGGTTAGCGGGAGTAACCTACGAGCAGTACTTC. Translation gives CASSLGLAGVTYEQYF.

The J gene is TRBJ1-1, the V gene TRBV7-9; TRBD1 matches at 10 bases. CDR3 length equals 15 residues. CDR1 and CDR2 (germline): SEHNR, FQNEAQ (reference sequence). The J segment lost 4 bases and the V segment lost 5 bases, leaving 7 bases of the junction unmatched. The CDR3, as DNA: TGTGCCAGCAGCCCCTGGGACAGGGGAGGCACTGAAGCTTTCTTT. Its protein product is CASSPWDRGGTEAFF.

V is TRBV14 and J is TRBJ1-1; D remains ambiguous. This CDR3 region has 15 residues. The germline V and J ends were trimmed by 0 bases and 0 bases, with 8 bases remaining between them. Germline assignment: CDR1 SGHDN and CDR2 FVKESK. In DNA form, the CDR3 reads TGTGCCAGCAGCCAAGATTTGGTGGTGAACACTGAAGCTTTCTTT. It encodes CASSQDLVVNTEAFF.

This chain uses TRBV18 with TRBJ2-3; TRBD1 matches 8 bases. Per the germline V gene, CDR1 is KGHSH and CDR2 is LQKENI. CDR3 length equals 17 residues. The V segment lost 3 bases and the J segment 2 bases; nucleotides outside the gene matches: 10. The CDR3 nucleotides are TGTGCCAGCTCACCGGATCAGGGGGCTATTTCCACAGATACGCAGTATTTT. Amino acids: CASSPDQGAISTDTQYF.

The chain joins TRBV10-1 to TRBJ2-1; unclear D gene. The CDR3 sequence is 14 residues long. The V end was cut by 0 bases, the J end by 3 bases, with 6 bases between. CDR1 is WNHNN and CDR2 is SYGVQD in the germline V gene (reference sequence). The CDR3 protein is CASSESNYYNEQFF. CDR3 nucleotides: TGCGCCAGCAGTGAGTCGAATTACTACAATGAGCAGTTCTTC.

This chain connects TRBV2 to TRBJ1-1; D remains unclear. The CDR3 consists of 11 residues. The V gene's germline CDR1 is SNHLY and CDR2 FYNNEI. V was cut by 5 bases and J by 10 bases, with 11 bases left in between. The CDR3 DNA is TGTGCCAGCAGTTACCGGGAGTCAGCTTTCTTT. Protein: CASSYRESAFF.

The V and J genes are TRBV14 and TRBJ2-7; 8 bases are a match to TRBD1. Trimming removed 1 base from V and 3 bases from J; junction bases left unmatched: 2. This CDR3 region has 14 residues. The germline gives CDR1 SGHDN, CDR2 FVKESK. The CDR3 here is CASSQGQGHYEQYF. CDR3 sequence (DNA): TGTGCCAGCAGCCAAGGACAGGGGCACTACGAGCAGTACTTC.

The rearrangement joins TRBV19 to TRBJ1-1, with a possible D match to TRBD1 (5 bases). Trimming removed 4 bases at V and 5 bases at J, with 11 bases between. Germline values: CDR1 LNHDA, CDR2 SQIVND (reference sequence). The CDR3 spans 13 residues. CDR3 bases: TGTGCCAGTAGTACCTCAGGGCGTACTGAAGCTTTCTTT. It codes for CASSTSGRTEAFF.

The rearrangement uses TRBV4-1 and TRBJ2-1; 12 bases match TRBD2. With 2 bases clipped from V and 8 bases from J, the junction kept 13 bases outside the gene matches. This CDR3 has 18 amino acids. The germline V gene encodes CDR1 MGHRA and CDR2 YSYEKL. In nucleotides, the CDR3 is TGCGCCAGCAGCCAACGGGAGGGTCTAGCGGGGGGGCAAGATGAGCAGTTCTTC. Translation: CASSQREGLAGGQDEQFF.

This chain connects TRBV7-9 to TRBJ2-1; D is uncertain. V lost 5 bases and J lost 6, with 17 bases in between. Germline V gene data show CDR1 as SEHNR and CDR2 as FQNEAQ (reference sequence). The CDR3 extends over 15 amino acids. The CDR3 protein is CASSPLKVPANEQFF. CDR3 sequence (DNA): TGTGCCAGCAGCCCTCTTAAGGTTCCGGCCAATGAGCAGTTCTTC. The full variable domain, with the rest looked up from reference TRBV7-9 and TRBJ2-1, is DTGVSQNPRHKITKRGQNVTFRCDPISEHNRLYWYRQTLGQGPEFLTYFQNEAQLEKSRLLSDRFSAERPKGSFSTLEIQRTEQGDSAMYLCASSPLKVPANEQFFGPGTRLTVL.

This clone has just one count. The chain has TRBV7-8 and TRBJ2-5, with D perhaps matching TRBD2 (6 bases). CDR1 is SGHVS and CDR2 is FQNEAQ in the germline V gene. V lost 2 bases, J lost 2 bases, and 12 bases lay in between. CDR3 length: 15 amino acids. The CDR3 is CASSLRAGRQETQYF. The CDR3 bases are TGTGCCAGCAGCTTAAGGGCAGGGAGGCAAGAGACCCAGTACTTC.

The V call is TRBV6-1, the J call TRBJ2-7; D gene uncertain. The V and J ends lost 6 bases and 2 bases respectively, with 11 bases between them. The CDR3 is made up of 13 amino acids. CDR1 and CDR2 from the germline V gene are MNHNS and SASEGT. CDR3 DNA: TGTGCCAGCAGCGAGTTAACGGCCTACGAGCAGTACTTC. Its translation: CASSELTAYEQYF.

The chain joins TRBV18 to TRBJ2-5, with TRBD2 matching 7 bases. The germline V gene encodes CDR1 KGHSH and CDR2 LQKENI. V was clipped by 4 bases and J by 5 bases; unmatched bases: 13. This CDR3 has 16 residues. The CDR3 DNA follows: TGTGCCAGCTCACGCTCGATGCCGGGGGGTATGGAGACCCAGTACTTC. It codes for CASSRSMPGGMETQYF. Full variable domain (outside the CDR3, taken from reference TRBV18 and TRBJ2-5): NAGVMQNPRHLVRRRGQEARLRCSPMKGHSHVYWYRQLPEEGLKFMVYLQKENIIDESGMPKERFSAEFPKEGPSILRIQQVVRGDSAAYFCASSRSMPGGMETQYFGPGTRLLVL.

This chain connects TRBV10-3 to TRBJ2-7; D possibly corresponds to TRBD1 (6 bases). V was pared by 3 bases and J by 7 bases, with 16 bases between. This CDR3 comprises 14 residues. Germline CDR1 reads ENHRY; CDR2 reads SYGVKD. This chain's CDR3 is CAISDHRDPREQYF. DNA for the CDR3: TGTGCCATCAGTGATCACAGGGACCCCCGGGAGCAGTACTTC.

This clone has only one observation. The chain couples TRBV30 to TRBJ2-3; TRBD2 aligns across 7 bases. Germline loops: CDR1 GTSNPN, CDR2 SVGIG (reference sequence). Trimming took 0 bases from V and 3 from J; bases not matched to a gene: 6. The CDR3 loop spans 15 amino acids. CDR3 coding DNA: TGTGCCTGGAGTGTACGGGCGGGAGTGACAGATACGCAGTATTTT. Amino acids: CAWSVRAGVTDTQYF. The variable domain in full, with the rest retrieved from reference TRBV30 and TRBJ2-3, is SQTIHQWPATLVQPVGSPLSLECTVEGTSNPNLYWYRQAAGRGLQLLFYSVGIGQISSEVPQNLSASRPQDRQFILSSKKLLLSDSGFYLCAWSVRAGVTDTQYFGPGTRLTVL.

CDR3 loop: CASSRGYTEAFF. The CDR3 bases are TGTGCCAGCAGTCGGGGGTACACTGAAGCTTTCTTT. This chain joins TRBV2 and TRBJ1-1; the D gene is possibly TRBD1 (5 bases). The CDR3 totals 12 residues. Germline loops: CDR1 SNHLY, CDR2 FYNNEI. V lost 5 bases and J 3 bases, leaving 7 bases between the germline ends.

The CDR3 bases are TGTGCCACCGGGACTCTCCCTAATGAGCAGTTCTTC. Amino acids: CATGTLPNEQFF. This chain uses TRBV19 with TRBJ2-1, with a tentative D call TRBD2 (6 bases). The CDR3 covers 12 residues. The V gene lost 10 bases and the J gene lost 7 bases, with 14 bases spanning the gap. Germline lookup yields CDR1 LNHDA and CDR2 SQIVND (reference sequence).

The CDR3 coding sequence is TGTGCCAGCAGTGTAGAATCAGGCACAGATACGCAGTATTTT. Translated, it gives CASSVESGTDTQYF. The rearrangement links TRBV2 to TRBJ2-3; D uncertain. The CDR3 is 14 amino acids. The V gene's germline CDR1 is SNHLY and CDR2 FYNNEI. V dropped 4 bases and J dropped 1 base, with 9 bases sitting between them.

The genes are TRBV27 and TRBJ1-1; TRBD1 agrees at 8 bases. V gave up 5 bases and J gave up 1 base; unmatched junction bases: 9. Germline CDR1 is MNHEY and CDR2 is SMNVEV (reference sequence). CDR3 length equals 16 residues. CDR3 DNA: TGTGCCAGCAGTCCTGGGACAGGCGGCAAGAACACTGAAGCTTTCTTT. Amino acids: CASSPGTGGKNTEAFF.

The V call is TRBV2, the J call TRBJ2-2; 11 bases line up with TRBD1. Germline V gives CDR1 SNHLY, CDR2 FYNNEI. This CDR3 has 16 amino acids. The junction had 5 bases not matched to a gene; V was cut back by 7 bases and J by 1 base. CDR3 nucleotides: TGTGCCAGCACCAGGACAGGGGGCAGGAACACCGGGGAGCTGTTTTTT. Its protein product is CASTRTGGRNTGELFF.

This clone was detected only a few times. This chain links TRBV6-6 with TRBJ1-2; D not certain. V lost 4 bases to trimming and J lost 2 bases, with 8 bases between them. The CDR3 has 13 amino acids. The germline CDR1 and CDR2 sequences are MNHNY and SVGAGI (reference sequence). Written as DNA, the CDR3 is TGTGCCAGCAGTTCGCAGGAGAACTATGGCTACACCTTC. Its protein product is CASSSQENYGYTF.

CDR3 DNA: TGTGCCAGCAGCTTATACGCTAGCGGGAGTTCCGATGAGCAGTTCTTC. This encodes CASSLYASGSSDEQFF. V is TRBV7-9 and J is TRBJ2-1, with 10 bases identical to TRBD2. The CDR3 is made up of 16 amino acids. The V segment lost 2 bases and the J segment 8 bases; nucleotides outside the gene matches: 9. Per the germline V gene, CDR1 is SEHNR and CDR2 is FQNEAQ (reference sequence).

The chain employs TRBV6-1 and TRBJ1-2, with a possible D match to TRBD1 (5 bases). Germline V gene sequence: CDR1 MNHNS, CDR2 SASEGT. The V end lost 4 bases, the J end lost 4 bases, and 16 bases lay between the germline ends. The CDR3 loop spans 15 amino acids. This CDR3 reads CASSGGTGKGYGYTF. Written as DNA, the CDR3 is TGTGCCAGCAGTGGGGGTACAGGAAAGGGCTATGGCTACACCTTC.

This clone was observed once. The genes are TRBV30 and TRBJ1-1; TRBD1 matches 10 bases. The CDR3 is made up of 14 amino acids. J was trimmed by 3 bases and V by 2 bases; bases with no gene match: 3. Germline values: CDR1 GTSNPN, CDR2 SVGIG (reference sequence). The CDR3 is CAWSTGQGYTEAFF. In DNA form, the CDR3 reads TGTGCCTGGAGTACGGGACAGGGGTACACTGAAGCTTTCTTT.